These T cell receptor beta chains were read from a single sample in a study of sequential checkpoint blockade in melanoma. Repertoires were generated with immunoSEQ multiplex PCR, while TCRdb's copy carries only in-frame clones and drops some. The sample has over 15,000 clones, 72% seen once. Sequenced here: CD8+ T cells sorted from blood (inferred from file names), sampled from a patient given nivolumab and ipilimumab in sequence. These receptors were collected from a human donor with melanoma. CDR3s include the opening cysteine and the closing phenylalanine or tryptophan. The order of the fields is J gene, clone size, D gene, V gene, CDR3 DNA, CDR3 protein. D genes are given only for firm matches. Only some rows state a clone size, as once, few, many or a class for expanded clones.

>TRBJ2-1|-|TRBD2|TRBV7-6
TGTGCCAGCAGCATTAGAGGACTAGCCCTCTACAATGAGCAGTTCTTC
CASSIRGLALYNEQFF
>TRBJ1-1|few|-|TRBV4-1
TGCGCCAGCAGCCAAGTCCAAGGGGGGGGAACTGAAGCTTTCTTT
CASSQVQGGGTEAFF
>TRBJ2-3|-|-|TRBV5-1
TGCGCCAGCAGCTTGTTTGCAGGGAGCACAGATACGCAGTATTTT
CASSLFAGSTDTQYF
>TRBJ2-3|-|TRBD1|TRBV27
TGTGCCAGCAGTTCGATCCTCAGGGGGCTAACCACAGATACGCAGTATTTT
CASSSILRGLTTDTQYF
>TRBJ1-2|medium-sized|TRBD1|TRBV15
TGTGCCACCAGCCGTGAGGACAGGATCTATGGCTACACCTTC
CATSREDRIYGYTF
>TRBJ2-5|-|TRBD1|TRBV6-6
TGTGCCAGCAGTCTACAGGGGTGGGAGACCCAGTACTTC
CASSLQGWETQYF
>TRBJ2-1|-|-|TRBV4-1
TGCGCCAGCAGCCACACAGACGACAATGAGCAGTTCTTC
CASSHTDDNEQFF
>TRBJ2-1|-|-|TRBV29-1
TGCAGCGTCCAGGGAAATGAGCAGTTCTTC
CSVQGNEQFF
>TRBJ2-7|-|TRBD1|TRBV29-1
TGCAGCGTTGAAGAGCCGGGACAGCCCTCCTACGAGCAGTACTTC
CSVEEPGQPSYEQYF
>TRBJ2-7|-|TRBD1|TRBV9
TGTGCCAGCAGCGTGGGACAGGGAGAGCAGTACTTC
CASSVGQGEQYF
>TRBJ2-2|-|TRBD2|TRBV4-1
TGCGCCAGCAGCCAAGATCGTCGGCTTGCCAGCGGGGTTAGAGCCGGGGAGCTGTTTTTT
CASSQDRRLASGVRAGELFF
>TRBJ1-2|-|-|TRBV7-3
TGTGCCAGCAGCTTAGGAGGGAATGGCTACACCTTC
CASSLGGNGYTF
>TRBJ2-3|-|-|TRBV12-2
TGTGCCATTATGAGGGAGACAGATACGCAGTATTTT
CAIMRETDTQYF
>TRBJ2-3|-|-|TRBV11-2
TGTGCCAGCAGCTTGCAGACAGCAGATACGCAGTATTTT
CASSLQTADTQYF
>TRBJ1-5|-|TRBD1|TRBV5-6
TGTGCCAGCAGCTTGGCGGGACAGATTGAGTGGCAGCCCCAGCATTTT
CASSLAGQIEWQPQHF
>TRBJ2-1|-|TRBD2|TRBV5-4
TGTGCCAGCAGCTTGGTGCCTAGCGGGGACCAGCAGTTCTTC
CASSLVPSGDQQFF
>TRBJ2-1|-|-|TRBV5-1
TGCGCCAGCAGCTTGGCCGATGTAGTTGGGGGCTGGGATGAGCAGTTCTTC
CASSLADVVGGWDEQFF
>TRBJ1-1|-|-|TRBV7-6
TGTGCCAGCAGCTTAGGGTCCCGGGGGAACACTGAAGCTTTCTTT
CASSLGSRGNTEAFF
>TRBJ1-3|-|-|TRBV21-1
TGTGCCAGCAGCAAAGCCGAGACAGGGGACGCTGGAAACACCATATATTTT
CASSKAETGDAGNTIYF
>TRBJ1-2|once|TRBD1|TRBV2
TGTGCCAGCAGTGAATCCCGGACAGGGGGCAAACTTGGCTACACCTTC
CASSESRTGGKLGYTF
>TRBJ1-4|-|TRBD1|TRBV4-2
TGTGCCAGCAGCCAGGAAGGGACAGCCGCAACTAATGAAAAACTGTTTTTT
CASSQEGTAATNEKLFF
>TRBJ2-7|-|TRBD2|TRBV28
TGTGCCAGCAACGGTATTAAGGGGCTAGCGGGACCTTTCCCCTACGAGCAGTACTTC
CASNGIKGLAGPFPYEQYF
>TRBJ2-1|-|TRBD1|TRBV5-4
TGTGCCAGCACTTCCGACAGGGGTGATGAGCAGTTCTTC
CASTSDRGDEQFF
>TRBJ2-7|few|TRBD2|TRBV5-4
TGTGCCAGCAGCACGGGACTAGCGGGGGGCGGGTACGAGCAGTACTTC
CASSTGLAGGGYEQYF
>TRBJ2-1|-|-|TRBV6-5
TGTGCCAGCAGTTACGCCGGGGAGGATTACAATGAGCAGTTCTTC
CASSYAGEDYNEQFF
>TRBJ1-2|-|-|TRBV10-3
TGTGCCATTAAGGGAGAGTTCGAGAACTATGGCTACACCTTC
CAIKGEFENYGYTF
>TRBJ1-2|-|-|TRBV9
TGTGCCAGCAGCGTAGCAACAGGCGGCTACACCTTC
CASSVATGGYTF
>TRBJ2-1|-|TRBD1|TRBV19
TGTGCCAGTAGTATGTTTGCAGGGGGCTCCTACAATGAGCAGTTCTTC
CASSMFAGGSYNEQFF
>TRBJ2-7|once|-|TRBV27
TGTGCCAGCAGTTTACGGGGTCTCCCACTCGAGCAGTACTTC
CASSLRGLPLEQYF
>TRBJ2-7|-|-|TRBV9
TGTGCCAGCAGCGTAGGGGTTCGGGGGGCTGAGGAGCAGTACTTC
CASSVGVRGAEEQYF
>TRBJ2-5|-|-|TRBV15
TGTGCCACCAGCGGGGGTGGTAGCGGCTGGGAGACCCAGTACTTC
CATSGGGSGWETQYF
>TRBJ2-2|-|TRBD2|TRBV27
TGTGCCAGCAGTTTATTCTCTAGCGGGGAAACCGGGGAGCTGTTTTTT
CASSLFSSGETGELFF
>TRBJ1-6|-|TRBD1|TRBV14
TGTGCCAGCAGCCAAGATAGAGCAGCAGGGGGAAGGAATTCACCCCTCCACTTT
CASSQDRAAGGRNSPLHF
>TRBJ2-5|-|TRBD2|TRBV5-4
TGTGCCAGCAGCTTGGTCGAGGGACTAGCGGAACAAGAGACCCAGTACTTC
CASSLVEGLAEQETQYF
>TRBJ1-5|-|-|TRBV27
TGTGCCAGCAGTTTATGGGGGGGCCCTGACAGCAATCAGCCCCAGCATTTT
CASSLWGGPDSNQPQHF
>TRBJ2-1|-|-|TRBV12-5
TGTGCTAGTGGTTTGGGGGGTGCGGGGGCCCAAAAGGATGAGCAGTTCTTC
CASGLGGAGAQKDEQFF
>TRBJ2-1|few|-|TRBV5-5
TGTGCCAGCAGCTTGGCTTCCAATGAGCAGTTCTTC
CASSLASNEQFF